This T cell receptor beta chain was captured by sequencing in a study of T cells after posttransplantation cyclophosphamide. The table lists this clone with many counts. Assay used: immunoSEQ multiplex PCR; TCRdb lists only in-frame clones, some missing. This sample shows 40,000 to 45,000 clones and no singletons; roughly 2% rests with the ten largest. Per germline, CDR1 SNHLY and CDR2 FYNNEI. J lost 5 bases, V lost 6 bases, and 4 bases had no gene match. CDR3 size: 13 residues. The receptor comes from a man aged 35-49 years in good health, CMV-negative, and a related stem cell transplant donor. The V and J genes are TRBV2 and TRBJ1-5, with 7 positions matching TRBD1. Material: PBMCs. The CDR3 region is CASSPGQDQPQHF. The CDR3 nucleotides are TGTGCCAGCAGCCCCGGACAGGATCAGCCCCAGCATTTT.